The clone carrying this T cell receptor beta chain was observed once. The data are from a study of blood T cell repertoires in COVID-19. The CDR3 extends over 14 amino acids. The V gene's germline CDR1 is KGHDR and CDR2 SFDVKD. V shed 4 bases and J shed 6 bases, with 12 bases lying between them. Repertoires were generated with immunoSEQ multiplex PCR, while TCRdb's copy carries only in-frame clones and drops some. Among around 99,000 clones listed, 90% to 95% were seen once. The sequence was collected from a woman under 40 with acute or convalescent COVID-19. Sequencing was carried out using peripheral blood. This chain links TRBV24-1 with TRBJ2-1, with TRBD1 as a possible D gene (6 bases). DNA for the CDR3: TGTGCCACCAGTGAACAGGGTTATGGCAATGAGCAGTTCTTC. This codes for CATSEQGYGNEQFF.